One sample yielded the 9 T cell receptor beta chains listed below, sequenced in a study of control samples from healthy donors and cancer patients. Clones were read by immunoSEQ multiplex PCR, and TCRdb kept only the in-frame ones, dropping some. The sample shows approximately 89,000 clones, more than 75% of them seen only once. Sequenced sample: blood. These receptors came from a woman aged 40 to 49 in good health.

V gene TRBV19 combines with J gene TRBJ2-7; 12 bases map to TRBD1. The CDR3 runs 15 residues. Germline CDR1 is LNHDA and CDR2 is SQIVND (reference sequence). The V segment lost 4 bases and the J segment 9 bases; nucleotides outside the gene matches: 10. CDR3 bases: TGTGCCAGTAGTAGCGGGACAGGGGGCAGAGTTGGGCAGTACTTC. Its protein product is CASSSGTGGRVGQYF. The whole variable domain, filled in from reference TRBV19 and TRBJ2-7, reads DGGITQSPKYLFRKEGQNVTLSCEQNLNHDAMYWYRQDPGQGLRLIYYSQIVNDFQKGDIAEGYSVSREKKESFPLTVTSAQKNPTAFYLCASSSGTGGRVGQYFGPGTRLTVT.

The chain recombines TRBV7-2 with TRBJ1-4; D remains ambiguous. Trimming pared 1 base from V and 2 bases from J, leaving 11 bases between. The CDR3 totals 16 residues. CDR1 is SGHTA, CDR2 FQGNSA, per germline. CDR3 in amino acids: CASSLGNGMTNEKLFF. CDR3 in DNA: TGTGCCAGCAGCTTAGGGAATGGCATGACTAATGAAAAACTGTTTTTT. The entire variable domain, with the rest obtained from reference TRBV7-2 and TRBJ1-4, is as follows: GAGVSQSPSNKVTEKGKDVELRCDPISGHTALYWYRQSLGQGLEFLIYFQGNSAPDKSGLPSDRFSAERTGGSVSTLTIQRTQQEDSAVYLCASSLGNGMTNEKLFFGSGTQLSVL.

This clone showed up just once. This rearrangement joins TRBV9 to TRBJ2-1, with no clear D. CDR1 is SGDLS, CDR2 YYNGEE, per germline. The CDR3 spans 12 residues. Trimming took off 3 bases at V and 8 bases at J, with 9 bases between the two ends. The DNA for the CDR3 is TGTGCCAGCAGCGCCCCTGGGCATGAGCAGTTCTTC. Translated: CASSAPGHEQFF. Together with reference TRBV9 and TRBJ2-1, the CDR3 gives the full variable domain: DSGVTQTPKHLITATGQRVTLRCSPRSGDLSVYWYQQSLDQGLQFLIQYYNGEERAKGNILERFSAQQFPDLHSELNLSSLELGDSALYFCASSAPGHEQFFGPGTRLTVL.

This rearrangement joins TRBV6-7 to TRBJ2-5, with 8 bases fitting TRBD2. TRBV6-7 is given ORF status, its function remaining uncertain. This CDR3 region has 16 residues. With 7 bases clipped from V and 1 base from J, the junction kept 11 bases outside the gene matches. The CDR3 protein is CASTTPGAGAQETQYF. CDR3 DNA sequence: TGTGCCAGCACTACGCCGGGAGCGGGGGCCCAAGAGACCCAGTACTTC.

The rearrangement uses TRBV6-5 and TRBJ1-2, with TRBD1 identical over 7 bases. V trimming: 5 bases; J trimming: 2 bases; junction bases outside the gene matches: 5. This CDR3 comprises 14 residues. The germline V gene has CDR1 MNHEY and CDR2 SVGAGI. CDR3 nucleotide sequence: TGTGCCAGCAGTCGACAGGGAATGAACTATGGCTACACCTTC. This translates into CASSRQGMNYGYTF.

Turning to this clone: Other DNA sequences within the sample encode an identical CDR3. The J gene is TRBJ2-5, the V gene TRBV6-2 or TRBV6-3; D gene uncertain. V was shortened by 4 bases and J by 5 bases, with 5 bases between the two germline ends. Germline assignment: CDR1 MNHEY and CDR2 SVGEGT. The CDR3 length is 11 residues. As DNA, the CDR3 is TGTGCCAGCAGTTCCTCGGAGACCCAGTACTTC. Translation gives CASSSSETQYF.

The V call is TRBV25-1, the J call TRBJ2-2, with D perhaps TRBD1 (5 bases). The V gene's germline CDR1 is MGHDK and CDR2 SYGVNS. The V gene lost 4 bases and the J gene lost 4 bases, with 13 bases spanning the gap. The CDR3 runs 15 residues. As DNA, the CDR3 is TGTGCCAGCAGTGGACAGTGGGGAACCACCGGGGAGCTGTTTTTT. This gives the protein CASSGQWGTTGELFF.

The chain has TRBV11-3 and TRBJ1-1; 10 bases map to TRBD1. CDR1 is SGHNT, CDR2 YENEEA, per germline. The J segment lost 10 bases and the V segment lost 5 bases, leaving 16 bases of the junction unmatched. CDR3 length: 16 residues. For the CDR3, the DNA is TGTGCCAGCAGCCCCCGGACAGGGGGAGTTGGAGTTGGAGCTTTCTTT. This codes for CASSPRTGGVGVGAFF.

The chain carries TRBV30 and TRBJ1-2, with 11 bases fitting TRBD1. V trimming: 3 bases; J trimming: 4 bases; junction bases outside the gene matches: 4. Germline V gives CDR1 GTSNPN, CDR2 SVGIG (reference sequence). The CDR3 spans 14 residues. The CDR3 loop reads CAWRDRGHIYGYTF. In nucleotides, the CDR3 is TGTGCCTGGAGGGACAGGGGGCACATCTATGGCTACACCTTC.